This TCR beta chain was recovered during a study of tissue T cells after allogeneic stem cell transplantation. TCRbeta CDR3 was sequenced at survey depth with template counts. Sequenced by immunoSEQ multiplex PCR; TCRdb stores in-frame clones only, minus some. The sample includes approximately 50,000 clones, 73% of them seen just once. V shed 3 bases and J shed 0 bases, with 8 bases lying between them. CDR3 size: 15 residues. CDR1 and CDR2 (germline): SGHND, FRSKSL. Notes on this clone: The genes and germline here are from mouse. The sequenced fragment ends 1 residue before the CDR3 boundary, so the rest is inferred from the germline J gene.

Input material: sorted cells pooled from one or two spleens. The rearrangement joins TRBV15 to TRBJ2-2; the D is unclear. This TCR came from a pool of C57BL/6 mice in good health. CDR3 DNA (partial): TGTGCCAGCAGTTTTGCCCTTGCAAACACCGGGCAGCTCTAC. It translates to CASSFALANTGQLY. The whole CDR3 sequence is CASSFALANTGQLYF.